This paragraph covers one T cell receptor beta chain sequence. Data came from immunoSEQ multiplex PCR; TCRdb stores just in-frame clones and leaves some out. Of about 55,000 clones detected, more than 75% appear once; the ten largest clones hold 1% to 1.5%. The data belong to a study of PD-L1 blockade in urothelial cancer. Study details: Timepoints chosen for blood analysis were 3 weeks (second dose) and 6 weeks after treatment start.

V lost 2 bases and J lost 8, with 13 bases in between. Germline CDR1 SGHAT, CDR2 FQDESV (reference sequence). This CDR3 is built from 15 residues. Described time point: pretreatment peripheral blood. The sequences come from PBMCs, collected around atezolizumab (anti-PD-L1) treatment. This TCR was recovered from a man between 45 and 60 years old with urothelial cancer. The chain uses TRBV11-1 and TRBJ1-6; unclear D gene. CDR3 residues: CASSLNLSPDSPLHF. The CDR3 region has the DNA TGTGCCAGCAGCTTAAATCTCAGTCCCGATTCACCCCTCCACTTT.